The present TCR beta chain was sequenced within a study of blood T cell repertoires in COVID-19. The study drew participants aged roughly 18 to 95 years from 20 to 30 US areas. In the original analysis: Reference gene primer amplification in the assay estimated nucleated cell counts. Repertoires were generated with immunoSEQ multiplex PCR, while TCRdb's copy carries only in-frame clones and drops some. D and trimming were read from the DNA, whereas the V and J calls and clone size are those reported in that table. The sample includes 130,000 to 150,000 clones, 70% to 90% of them seen just once. Between the trimmed V and J ends, which lost 4 bases and 1 base, there was a span of 15 bases. CDR3 size: 16 residues. Germline V lookup: CDR1 LNHNV, CDR2 YYDKDF (reference sequence).

The chain carries TRBV15 and TRBJ2-3, with D hard to call. The specimen was PBMCs or T cells enriched from blood (not recorded which). The sequence was obtained from a woman in her forties who had recovered from COVID-19. In DNA form, the CDR3 reads TGTGCCACCAGCATCGCAAGTAGAGGCCGCACAGATACGCAGTATTTT. Amino acids: CATSIASRGRTDTQYF.